Detailed here is one TCR beta chain. Generated by immunoSEQ multiplex PCR, the TCRdb table keeps only in-frame clones and is missing some. The repertoire holds 70,000 to 95,000 clones, with around 92% as singletons. Germline CDR1 is LGHDT and CDR2 is YNNKEL (reference sequence). There are 13 residues in the CDR3. Trimming at V came to 5 bases and at J to 6 bases, leaving 5 bases not matched to a gene. These data are taken from a study of blood T cell repertoires in COVID-19. The sequenced material came from peripheral blood. The chain uses TRBV3-1 (or the pseudogene TRBV3-2) and TRBJ2-3, with 7 positions matching TRBD2. The clonotype comes from a man in his fifties or sixties with COVID-19, enrolled during active disease. The CDR3: CASSMRGTDTQYF. The CDR3 nucleotides read TGTGCCAGCAGCATGCGGGGGACCGATACGCAGTATTTT.